The TCR beta chain described here comes from a study of technical replicates of blood from a few donors. The V end lost 4 bases, the J end lost 9 bases, and 18 bases lay between the germline ends. Germline V CDR1 and CDR2: GTSNPN, SVGIG (reference sequence). CDR3 length: 14 residues. TCRdb's table, derived via immunoSEQ multiplex PCR, lists solely in-frame clones and lacks some. The sample has about 44,000 clones, 96% seen once. The sequenced material came from T cells isolated from PBMCs. This chain connects TRBV30 to TRBJ1-4; perhaps TRBD1 as D (5 bases). This TCR derives from a human donor in good health. CDR3 DNA: TGTGCCTGGACTCTAAAAGGGAAGGGGAAAAAACTGTTTTTT. Encoded protein: CAWTLKGKGKKLFF. The complete variable domain, with remaining parts taken from reference TRBV30 and TRBJ1-4, reads SQTIHQWPATLVQPVGSPLSLECTVEGTSNPNLYWYRQAAGRGLQLLFYSVGIGQISSEVPQNLSASRPQDRQFILSSKKLLLSDSGFYLCAWTLKGKGKKLFFGSGTQLSVL.